These 9 T cell receptor beta chains were sequenced from one sample in a study of OX40 agonist ivuxolimab in advanced cancers. Generated by immunoSEQ multiplex PCR, the TCRdb table keeps only in-frame clones and is missing some. In the table there are roughly 70,000 clones, roughly 88% of which are singletons. This specimen consisted of CD4+ or CD8+ T cells sorted from blood, obtained in a trial of the OX40 agonist ivuxolimab. The origin of the receptors is an adult with an advanced solid tumor such as melanoma, head and neck, liver or kidney cancer.

This chain connects TRBV19 to TRBJ1-2; D gene unclear. The CDR3 is made up of 14 amino acids. Germline V gene lookup returns CDR1 LNHDA and CDR2 SQIVND (reference sequence). V was shortened by 1 base and J by 1 base, with 7 bases between the two germline ends. CDR3 loop: CASSIALSNYGYTF. The DNA of the CDR3 is TGTGCCAGTAGTATAGCTCTGAGTAACTATGGCTACACCTTC. Complete variable domain (other parts from reference TRBV19 and TRBJ1-2): DGGITQSPKYLFRKEGQNVTLSCEQNLNHDAMYWYRQDPGQGLRLIYYSQIVNDFQKGDIAEGYSVSREKKESFPLTVTSAQKNPTAFYLCASSIALSNYGYTFGSGTRLTVV.

The DNA for the CDR3 is TGCAGTGCTCCCTTAGGGATTTTGGCTTTCTTT. This encodes CSAPLGILAFF. This chain uses TRBV20-1 with TRBJ1-1; D ambiguous. Germline loops: CDR1 DFQATT, CDR2 SNEGSKA (reference sequence). V gave up 5 bases and J gave up 11 bases, with 15 bases separating them. The CDR3 extends over 11 amino acids.

This chain joins TRBV7-9 and TRBJ2-1, with 8 bases aligning to TRBD1. V lost 5 bases, J lost 1 base, and 4 bases stayed unmatched. The CDR3 runs to 15 residues. Per germline, CDR1 SEHNR and CDR2 FQNEAQ (reference sequence). CDR3 sequence: CASSPQGASYNEQFF. The CDR3 nucleotides read TGTGCCAGCAGCCCCCAGGGGGCATCCTACAATGAGCAGTTCTTC.

The rearrangement links TRBV7-9 to TRBJ1-1; D is undetermined. Germline V gene data show CDR1 as SEHNR and CDR2 as FQNEAQ (reference sequence). Trimming pared 6 bases from V and 0 bases from J, leaving 5 bases between. The CDR3 is 12 residues long. DNA for the CDR3: TGTGCCAGCAGGGTAATGAACACTGAAGCTTTCTTT. Protein sequence: CASRVMNTEAFF.

The chain uses TRBV6-5 and TRBJ1-3, with a weak D call TRBD1 (5 bases). This CDR3 is built from 14 residues. Germline loops: CDR1 MNHEY, CDR2 SVGAGI. Trimming took 7 bases from V and 0 from J, leaving 10 bases between them. CDR3 in DNA: TGTGCCAGCATGGACACAGACTCTGGAAACACCATATATTTT. Translated: CASMDTDSGNTIYF.

The CDR3 nucleotides read TGTGCCACCGATACCGGGACAGCGAACACCGGGGAGCTGTTTTTT. It is translated as CATDTGTANTGELFF. The chain uses TRBV18 and TRBJ2-2; 7 bases agree with TRBD1. Trimming cost V 10 bases and J 0 bases; bases outside gene matches: 8. Germline assignment: CDR1 KGHSH and CDR2 LQKENI. The CDR3 consists of 15 residues.

The CDR3 DNA reads as TGTGCCAGCAGCTTGTTCTACGAGCAGTACTTC. It yields the protein CASSLFYEQYF. The chain combines TRBV5-6 with TRBJ2-7; D call uncertain. The CDR3 runs to 11 residues. Trimming removed 1 base from V and 3 bases from J, with 2 bases in between. Germline CDR1 reads SGHDT; CDR2 reads YYEEEE.

This clone occurred once. The chain is built from TRBV2 and TRBJ1-6; TRBD1 aligns across 9 bases. Germline CDR1 is SNHLY and CDR2 is FYNNEI. The V segment lost 8 bases and the J segment 9 bases; nucleotides outside the gene matches: 8. The CDR3 is 14 amino acids. The CDR3 spells CASESQGALSPLHF. The CDR3 DNA sequence: TGTGCCAGCGAGTCACAGGGGGCTCTTTCACCCCTCCACTTT.

This clone was seen a single time. The chain links TRBV4-1 to TRBJ1-2, with D unclear. Germline-derived CDR1 and CDR2 are MGHRA and YSYEKL. The CDR3 consists of 14 residues. V shed 1 base and J shed 3 bases, with 9 bases lying between them. The CDR3 DNA reads TGCGCCAGCAGCCAAGGTCGACGGGACTATGGCTACACCTTC. Protein sequence: CASSQGRRDYGYTF.